A single sample gave rise to the 20 T cell receptor beta chains below, sequenced in a study of Ad26.COV2.S vaccination and SARS-CoV-2 variants. Data came from immunoSEQ multiplex PCR; TCRdb stores just in-frame clones and leaves some out. This table has 200,000 to 300,000 clones, 88% appearing once. Documented treatment: 15 to 20 received Ad26.COV2.S at low or high dose, single or two shots; about 5 received placebo; per-sample allocation not given. The samples date from day 63 after the first vaccine or placebo injection. Sample: peripheral blood, taken in a trial of Ad26.COV2.S vaccine versus placebo. These receptors were taken from a person between 18 and 65 years old who received the Ad26.COV2.S COVID-19 vaccine or a placebo.

This chain's CDR3 is CAISEGVGGTSSYNSPLHF. The CDR3 DNA reads as TGTGCCATCAGTGAGGGGGTCGGGGGGACGAGCTCCTATAATTCACCCCTCCACTTT. V is TRBV10-3 and J is TRBJ1-6; D is perhaps TRBD1 (5 bases). Looked up from germline, CDR1 is ENHRY and CDR2 is SYGVKD. Between the trimmed V and J ends, which lost 2 bases and 0 bases, there was a span of 17 bases. The CDR3 runs 19 residues.

The rearrangement joins TRBV2 to TRBJ2-5, with no clear D. Looked up from germline, CDR1 is SNHLY and CDR2 is FYNNEI. CDR3 length: 15 residues. V was clipped by 1 base and J by 5 bases, with 14 bases between them. CDR3 DNA: TGTGCCAGCAGTGAAGTAATGTCCGGCTGGGAGACCCAGTACTTC. It yields the protein CASSEVMSGWETQYF.

This chain joins TRBV7-2 and TRBJ2-3; D unresolved. With 3 bases removed from V and 2 bases from J, the gap between germline ends came to 9 bases. This CDR3 contains 14 residues. Per the germline V gene, CDR1 is SGHTA and CDR2 is FQGNSA. The DNA for the CDR3 is TGTGCCAGCAGCTTGGTCAGTTACACAGATACGCAGTATTTT. This codes for CASSLVSYTDTQYF.

J is TRBJ2-1 and V is TRBV5-1, with 9 positions matching TRBD2. V gave up 2 bases and J gave up 0 bases; unmatched junction bases: 3. The length of the CDR3 is 16 residues. The V gene's germline CDR1 is SGHRS and CDR2 YFSETQ. Here the CDR3 DNA reads TGCGCCAGCAGCTTCGGACTAGCGAGCTCCTACAATGAGCAGTTCTTC. Protein: CASSFGLASSYNEQFF.

The rearrangement uses TRBV7-3 and TRBJ2-5; 9 nucleotides align to TRBD1. The CDR3 spans 15 residues. Unmatched junction bases numbered 6, after V lost 5 bases and J lost 2 bases. Germline V gives CDR1 SGHTA, CDR2 FQGTGA. The CDR3 bases are TGTGCCAGCAGCCGGACCGGGACAGGGCAAGAGACCCAGTACTTC. Translating it yields CASSRTGTGQETQYF.

This clone occurred once. The chain couples TRBV7-8 to TRBJ2-3, with D possibly being TRBD1 (5 bases). This CDR3 has 15 amino acids. V lost 2 bases, J lost 4 bases, and 13 bases lay in between. The V gene's germline CDR1 is SGHVS and CDR2 FQNEAQ. Written as DNA, the CDR3 is TGTGCCAGCAGCTTAATTAACAGGCCGGCAGATACGCAGTATTTT. This sequence encodes CASSLINRPADTQYF.

This clone came up a few times. The CDR3 sequence is CASSREESGSGNTIYF. The CDR3 nucleotides are TGTGCCAGCAGCCGGGAGGAGTCGGGCTCTGGAAACACCATATATTTT. The genes are TRBV4-2 and TRBJ1-3; D is undetermined. This CDR3 is 16 amino acids long. CDR1 and CDR2 from the germline V gene are LGHNA and YNFKEQ. V shed 4 bases and J shed 0 bases, with 13 bases lying between them.

The genes are TRBV20-1 and TRBJ1-2; tentatively, D is TRBD1 (5 bases). The CDR3 has 14 amino acids. The germline gives CDR1 DFQATT, CDR2 SNEGSKA (reference sequence). V lost 3 bases and J lost 2, with 13 bases in between. The CDR3 coding sequence is TGCAGTGCTAGTTCCGGGGCCGGAAACTATGGCTACACCTTC. It encodes CSASSGAGNYGYTF.

V and J are TRBV10-3 and TRBJ2-6, with D uncertain. This CDR3 is built from 14 residues. V shed 2 bases and J shed 4 bases, with 6 bases lying between them. Germline V lookup: CDR1 ENHRY, CDR2 SYGVKD. The CDR3 region has the DNA TGTGCCATCAGTGAGGCTGGGGGGGCCAACGTCCTGACTTTC. It codes for CAISEAGGANVLTF.

Turning to this clone: Distinct nucleotide sequences in the sample also encode this CDR3. J is TRBJ2-3 and V is TRBV5-1, with TRBD1 as a possible D gene (6 bases). Trimming removed 4 bases at V and 0 bases at J, with 9 bases between. There are 14 residues in the CDR3. The V gene's germline CDR1 is SGHRS and CDR2 YFSETQ. CDR3 in amino acids: CASSLGQSTDTQYF. As DNA, the CDR3 is TGCGCCAGCAGCCTCGGACAGAGCACAGATACGCAGTATTTT.

The rearrangement joins TRBV28 to TRBJ2-2; D might be TRBD1 or TRBD2, each matching 6 bases. V was shortened by 8 bases and J by 0 bases, with 10 bases between the two germline ends. This CDR3 comprises 14 residues. Germline V gene lookup returns CDR1 MDHEN and CDR2 SYDVKM. The CDR3 protein is CASEEGANTGELFF. In DNA, the CDR3 is TGTGCCAGCGAGGAGGGGGCGAACACCGGGGAGCTGTTTTTT.

The chain joins TRBV4-1 to TRBJ1-2, with D tentatively TRBD1 (6 bases). Germline CDR1 reads MGHRA; CDR2 reads YSYEKL. This CDR3 spans 17 amino acids. V lost 1 base and J 4 bases, leaving 19 bases between the germline ends. The CDR3 sequence: CASSQGSWGVGAYGYTF. CDR3 DNA: TGCGCCAGCAGCCAAGGCTCGTGGGGGGTGGGGGCCTATGGCTACACCTTC.

This clone has just a few counts. V gene TRBV6-5 combines with J gene TRBJ1-1; 8 nucleotides agree with TRBD1. Per the germline V gene, CDR1 is MNHEY and CDR2 is SVGAGI. This CDR3 is 15 amino acids long. J lost 3 bases, V lost 6 bases, and 9 bases had no gene match. The chain's CDR3 is CASSRTGGGHTEAFF. CDR3 DNA sequence: TGTGCCAGCAGCCGCACAGGGGGGGGGCACACTGAAGCTTTCTTT.

The chain is built from TRBV7-2 and TRBJ2-2, with TRBD1 identical over 7 bases. Germline CDR1 is SGHTA and CDR2 is FQGNSA. V dropped 6 bases and J dropped 4; count of bases not matched to a gene: 11. CDR3 length: 16 residues. CDR3 loop: CASSPGLGGLTGELFF. Written as DNA, the CDR3 is TGTGCCAGCAGTCCAGGGCTAGGGGGCCTCACCGGGGAGCTGTTTTTT. Full variable domain (missing parts from reference TRBV7-2 and TRBJ2-2): GAGVSQSPSNKVTEKGKDVELRCDPISGHTALYWYRQSLGQGLEFLIYFQGNSAPDKSGLPSDRFSAERTGGSVSTLTIQRTQQEDSAVYLCASSPGLGGLTGELFFGEGSRLTVL.

This clone was seen a single time. This rearrangement joins TRBV15 to TRBJ2-3; D not resolved. Between the trimmed V and J ends, which lost 1 base and 0 bases, there was a span of 8 bases. CDR1 LNHNV and CDR2 YYDKDF come from the germline V gene (reference sequence). The CDR3 contains 15 residues. This chain's CDR3 is CATSRVPTSTDTQYF. The CDR3 DNA sequence: TGTGCCACCAGCAGAGTACCTACTAGCACAGATACGCAGTATTTT.

The chain recombines TRBV2 with TRBJ1-1; D unclear. CDR1 and CDR2 from the germline V gene are SNHLY and FYNNEI. The V end was cut by 7 bases, the J end by 0 bases, with 6 bases between. The CDR3 sequence is 12 residues long. The CDR3 loop reads CASNRMNTEAFF. The DNA of the CDR3 is TGTGCCAGCAATAGGATGAACACTGAAGCTTTCTTT.

The rearrangement uses TRBV6-5 and TRBJ1-5; D call uncertain. Germline CDR1 and CDR2: MNHEY and SVGAGI. Trimming stripped 6 bases from V and 0 bases from J, with 9 bases between. The CDR3 covers 14 residues. CDR3 amino acids: CASSPAASNQPQHF. In nucleotides, the CDR3 is TGTGCCAGCAGCCCGGCGGCTAGCAATCAGCCCCAGCATTTT.

The chain links TRBV10-3 to TRBJ1-1; no definite D call. V lost 3 bases to trimming and J lost 6 bases, with 11 bases between them. CDR3 size: 13 residues. Germline V lookup: CDR1 ENHRY, CDR2 SYGVKD. In DNA form, the CDR3 reads TGTGCCATCAGTGAAGGAAGTAGACCTGAAGCTTTCTTT. This translates into CAISEGSRPEAFF.

This clone was seen a few times. The germline gene is not matched at one end of the junction; a read error may be the cause. V gene TRBV7-7 combines with J gene TRBJ2-2; 10 bases fit TRBD2. Germline CDR1 SSHAT, CDR2 FNYEAQ (reference sequence). CDR3 length: 17 residues. The CDR3 nucleotides read TGTGCTAGCAGCTTAGCAGCGGGAGGGCCGGGCACCGGGGAGCTGTTTTTT. As protein: CASSLAAGGPGTGELFF.

V is TRBV19 and J is TRBJ2-4; D may be TRBD2 (6 bases). Between the trimmed V and J ends, which lost 5 bases and 8 bases, there was a span of 16 bases. Per the germline V gene, CDR1 is LNHDA and CDR2 is SQIVND (reference sequence). CDR3 length equals 14 residues. The CDR3 sequence: CASSRGTSVDIQYF. The CDR3 DNA sequence: TGTGCCAGTAGTCGGGGGACGTCGGTGGACATTCAGTACTTC.